This T cell receptor beta chain was sequenced in a study of post-analysis software for immune sequencing data. The sample holds many counts of this clonotype. cDNA libraries for TCR beta contained unique molecular identifiers. One entry per CDR3 protein results from TCRdb running MiXCR on the PCR reads. The sample has 250,000 to 300,000 distinct CDR3 sequences; less than 40% are singletons. The clonotype originates from a girl aged 10 to 17 with multiple sclerosis. The sample was blood.

CDR3 region: CSVARTGQETQYF. CDR3 sequence (DNA): TGCAGCGTTGCCAGAACTGGACAAGAGACCCAGTACTTC. The chain carries TRBV29-1 and TRBJ2-5; D is unclear. The CDR3 covers 13 residues. Per germline, CDR1 SQVTM and CDR2 ANQGSEA. V dropped 4 bases and J dropped 2 bases, with 11 bases sitting between them. Looking up the rest from reference TRBV29-1 and TRBJ2-5 gives the full variable domain: SAVISQKPSRDICQRGTSLTIQCQVDSQVTMMFWYRQQPGQSLTLIATANQGSEATYESGFVIDKFPISRPNLTFSTLTVSNMSPEDSSIYLCSVARTGQETQYFGPGTRLLVL.